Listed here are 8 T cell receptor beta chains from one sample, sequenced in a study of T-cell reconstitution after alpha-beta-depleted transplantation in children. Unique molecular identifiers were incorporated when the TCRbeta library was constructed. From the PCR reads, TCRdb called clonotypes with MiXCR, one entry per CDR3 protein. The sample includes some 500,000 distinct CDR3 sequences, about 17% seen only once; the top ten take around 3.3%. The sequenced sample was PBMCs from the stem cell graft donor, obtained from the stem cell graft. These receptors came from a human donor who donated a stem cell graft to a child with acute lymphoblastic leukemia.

CDR3 protein: CASSAGTGWSVRNQPQHF. The CDR3 DNA sequence: TGTGCCAGCAGCGCCGGGACAGGGTGGAGTGTCCGCAATCAGCCCCAGCATTTT. The genes are TRBV5-6 and TRBJ1-5; 9 bases agree with TRBD1. The V gene end was trimmed by 4 bases and the J gene end by 2 bases; junction bases not matched to a gene: 13. Germline V lookup: CDR1 SGHDT, CDR2 YYEEEE. The length of the CDR3 is 18 residues.

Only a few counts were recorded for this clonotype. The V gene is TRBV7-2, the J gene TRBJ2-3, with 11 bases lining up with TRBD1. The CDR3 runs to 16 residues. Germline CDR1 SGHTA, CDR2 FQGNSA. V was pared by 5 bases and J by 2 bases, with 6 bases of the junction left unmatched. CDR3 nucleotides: TGTGCCAGCAGCACCGGGACAGGGGGGAACACAGATACGCAGTATTTT. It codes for CASSTGTGGNTDTQYF.

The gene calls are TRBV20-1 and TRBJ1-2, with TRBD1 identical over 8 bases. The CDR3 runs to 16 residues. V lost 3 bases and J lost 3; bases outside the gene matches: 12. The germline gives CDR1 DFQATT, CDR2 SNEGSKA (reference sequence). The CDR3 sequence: CSASSLETGAYYGYTF. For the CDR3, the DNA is TGCAGTGCTAGTTCGTTGGAGACAGGGGCTTACTATGGCTACACCTTC.

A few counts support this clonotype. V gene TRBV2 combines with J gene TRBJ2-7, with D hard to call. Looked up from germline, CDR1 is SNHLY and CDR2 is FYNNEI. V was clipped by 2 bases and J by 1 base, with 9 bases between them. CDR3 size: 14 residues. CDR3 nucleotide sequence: TGTGCCAGCAGTGAACGGTTTCCGTCCTACGAGCAGTACTTC. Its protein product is CASSERFPSYEQYF.

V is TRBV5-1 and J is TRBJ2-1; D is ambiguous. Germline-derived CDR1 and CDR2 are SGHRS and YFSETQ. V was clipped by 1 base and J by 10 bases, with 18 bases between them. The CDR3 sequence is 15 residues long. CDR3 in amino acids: CASSLRLPRELEQFF. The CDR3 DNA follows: TGCGCCAGCAGCTTGAGGCTACCCCGCGAGTTAGAGCAGTTCTTC.

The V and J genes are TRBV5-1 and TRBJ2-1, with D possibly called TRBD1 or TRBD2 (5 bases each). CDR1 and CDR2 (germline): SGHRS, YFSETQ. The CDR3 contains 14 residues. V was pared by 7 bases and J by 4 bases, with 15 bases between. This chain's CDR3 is CASVGTETYNEQFF. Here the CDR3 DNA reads TGCGCCAGCGTAGGGACCGAAACTTACAATGAGCAGTTCTTC.

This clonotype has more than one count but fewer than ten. The CDR3 sequence: CASSQDGRVRDGYTF. CDR3 nucleotides: TGCGCCAGCAGCCAAGATGGGCGGGTAAGGGATGGCTACACCTTC. The rearrangement joins TRBV4-1 to TRBJ1-2; no clear D. Per the germline V gene, CDR1 is MGHRA and CDR2 is YSYEKL. V dropped 0 bases and J dropped 6 bases, with 14 bases sitting between them. The CDR3 totals 15 residues.

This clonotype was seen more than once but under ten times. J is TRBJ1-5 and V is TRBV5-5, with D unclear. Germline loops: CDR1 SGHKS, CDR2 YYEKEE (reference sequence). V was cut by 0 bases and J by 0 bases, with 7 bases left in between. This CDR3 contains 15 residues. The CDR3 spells CASSLVSDSNQPQHF. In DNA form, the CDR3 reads TGTGCCAGCAGCTTGGTATCAGATAGCAATCAGCCCCAGCATTTT.